These 7 T cell receptor beta chains were sequenced from one sample in a study of blood T cell repertoires in COVID-19. The protocol was immunoSEQ multiplex PCR, while the TCRdb copy is restricted to in-frame clones and leaves out a portion. Among a few hundred thousand clones listed, roughly 90% were seen once. The sequenced sample was PBMCs or T cells enriched from blood (not recorded which). The source is a woman aged 25 to 39 who had recovered from COVID-19.

This clone was seen just once. CDR3 region: CASSLSPDRVNFF. The CDR3 bases are TGTGCCAGCAGTTTGAGCCCGGACAGAGTCAACTTTTTT. The rearrangement links TRBV28 to TRBJ1-4; D may be TRBD1 (6 bases). Trimming stripped 3 bases from V and 17 bases from J, with 19 bases between. The CDR3 is made up of 13 amino acids. Germline CDR1 MDHEN, CDR2 SYDVKM.

The gene calls are TRBV7-6 and TRBJ2-6; 11 nucleotides agree with TRBD1. Per the germline V gene, CDR1 is SGHVS and CDR2 is FNYEAQ. The length of the CDR3 is 19 residues. V shed 5 bases and J 1 base; nucleotides not matched to a gene: 10. The CDR3 nucleotides are TGTGCCAGCAGCACAGCCCCGGGACAGGGGGTTTCTGGGGCCAACGTCCTGACTTTC. This sequence encodes CASSTAPGQGVSGANVLTF.

The V call is TRBV20-1, the J call TRBJ2-1; D uncertain. This CDR3 region has 11 residues. Trimming shortened V by 3 bases and J by 7 bases, and 7 bases separated the two germline ends. CDR1 and CDR2 from the germline V gene are DFQATT and SNEGSKA (reference sequence). The CDR3 sequence is CSASGRNEQFF. CDR3 sequence (DNA): TGCAGTGCTAGTGGCAGGAATGAGCAGTTCTTC.

The chain is built from TRBV4-1 and TRBJ1-2, with D possibly TRBD1 on 5 matching bases. The V gene lost 5 bases and the J gene lost 4 bases, with 17 bases spanning the gap. Looked up from germline, CDR1 is MGHRA and CDR2 is YSYEKL. This CDR3 is built from 15 residues. DNA of the CDR3: TGCGCCAGCAGCACAAACCGGGACTTTTCCTATGGCTACACCTTC. Amino acid sequence: CASSTNRDFSYGYTF.

This clone appeared a few times. The chain is built from TRBV7-2 and TRBJ2-7; 8 bases map to TRBD2. This CDR3 spans 14 amino acids. J lost 4 bases, V lost 3 bases, and 5 bases had no gene match. Germline CDR1 is SGHTA and CDR2 is FQGNSA. The CDR3 region is CASSFRGRSYEQYF. CDR3 DNA: TGTGCCAGCAGCTTTCGCGGGAGGTCATACGAGCAGTACTTC. The whole variable domain, filled in from reference TRBV7-2 and TRBJ2-7, reads GAGVSQSPSNKVTEKGKDVELRCDPISGHTALYWYRQSLGQGLEFLIYFQGNSAPDKSGLPSDRFSAERTGGSVSTLTIQRTQQEDSAVYLCASSFRGRSYEQYFGPGTRLTVT.

About this clone itself: Other DNA sequences in this specimen translate into the identical CDR3. The chain recombines TRBV6-4 with TRBJ2-1; the D gene is possibly TRBD2 (5 bases). Trimming stripped 3 bases from V and 0 bases from J, with 9 bases between. The CDR3 loop spans 15 amino acids. Germline V gene data show CDR1 as MRHNA and CDR2 as SNTAGT. CDR3 in amino acids: CASSETSGSYNEQFF. CDR3 coding DNA: TGTGCCAGCAGTGAAACCAGCGGCTCCTACAATGAGCAGTTCTTC.

The J gene is TRBJ2-7, the V gene TRBV2; possible D gene TRBD2, 7 bases. This CDR3 spans 16 amino acids. V was clipped by 9 bases and J by 1 base, with 22 bases between them. Germline-derived CDR1 and CDR2 are SNHLY and FYNNEI. The CDR3 region is CASRRGGGSVSYEQYF. The CDR3 DNA reads as TGTGCCAGTCGCCGAGGGGGGGGTTCTGTTTCCTACGAGCAGTACTTC.